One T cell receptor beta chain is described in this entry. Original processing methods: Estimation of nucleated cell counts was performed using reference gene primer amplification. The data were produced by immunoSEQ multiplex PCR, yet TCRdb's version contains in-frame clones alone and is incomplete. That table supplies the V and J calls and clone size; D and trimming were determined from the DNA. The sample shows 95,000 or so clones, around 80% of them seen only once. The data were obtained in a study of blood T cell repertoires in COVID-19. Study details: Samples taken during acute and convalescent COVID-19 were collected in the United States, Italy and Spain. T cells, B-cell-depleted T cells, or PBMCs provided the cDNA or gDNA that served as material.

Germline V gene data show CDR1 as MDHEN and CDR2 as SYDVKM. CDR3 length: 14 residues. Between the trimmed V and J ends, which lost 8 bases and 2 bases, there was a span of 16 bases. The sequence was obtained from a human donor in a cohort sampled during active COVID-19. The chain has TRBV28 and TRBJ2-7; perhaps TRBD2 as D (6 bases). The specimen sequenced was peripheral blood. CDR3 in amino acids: CASAQAGLTYEQYF. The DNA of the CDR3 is TGTGCCAGCGCCCAAGCGGGCCTAACCTACGAGCAGTACTTC.